The table lists the clone carrying this TCR beta chain with many counts. This sample is drawn from a study of glioma-infiltrating T cells. Amplification of TCR alpha and beta CDR3 regions from RNA used iRepertoire nested multiplex PCR. TCRdb ran MiXCR on the multiplex PCR reads and lists one entry per CDR3 protein. The data show fewer than 200,000 distinct CDR3 sequences, with around 40% seen just once and over 4% held by the top ten. The CDR3 has 13 residues. CDR1 and CDR2 (germline): LNHDA, SQIVND (reference sequence). Trimming removed 4 bases from V and 3 bases from J; junction bases left unmatched: 2.

This sequence originates from a human donor with low-grade glioma or glioblastoma, undergoing nonglioma brain surgery, or in good health (not recorded which). Sequencing was carried out using glioma tissue, nonneoplastic brain tissue, or PBMCs (not recorded which). The rearrangement uses TRBV19 and TRBJ1-1; TRBD1 matches 7 bases. CDR3 amino acids: CASSTGQYTEAFF. Written as DNA, the CDR3 is TGTGCCAGTAGTACGGGACAGTACACTGAAGCTTTCTTT.